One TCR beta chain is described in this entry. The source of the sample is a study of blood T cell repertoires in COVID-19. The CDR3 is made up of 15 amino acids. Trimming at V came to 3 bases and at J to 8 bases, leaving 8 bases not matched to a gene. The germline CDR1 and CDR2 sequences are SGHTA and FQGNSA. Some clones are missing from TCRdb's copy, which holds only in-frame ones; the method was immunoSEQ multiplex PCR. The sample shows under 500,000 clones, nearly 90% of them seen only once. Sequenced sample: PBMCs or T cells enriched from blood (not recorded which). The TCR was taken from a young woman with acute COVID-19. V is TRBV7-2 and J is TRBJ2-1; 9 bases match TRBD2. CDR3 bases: TGTGCCAGCAGCTTCGGACTAGCGAAATACGATGAGCAGTTCTTC. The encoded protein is CASSFGLAKYDEQFF.